This TCR beta chain emerged from a study of PD-1 blockade in classical Hodgkin lymphoma. Using immunoSEQ multiplex PCR, the repertoire was profiled, and TCRdb retains in-frame clones only, with some absent. The sample shows around 35,000 clones, 72% of them seen only once. Comments on this clone: Its antigen is not known.

Study-wide findings and caveats: Individuals initiating nivolumab under 1 year after ASCT were excluded. Baseline diversity was lower in partial responders and progressors than complete responders. Diminished baseline TCR diversity has been reported in newly diagnosed patients relative to healthy donors.

The CDR3 loop spans 12 amino acids. With 1 base clipped from V and 3 bases from J, the junction kept 0 bases outside the gene matches. Germline values: CDR1 SQVTM, CDR2 ANQGSEA. Time point described: cycle 4 day 1 (C4D1), after five to seven weeks of nivolumab. Every one of the patients relapsed after autologous stem cell transplantation (brentuximab vedotin exposure was variable). Progressive disease, partial response or complete response was each patient's best response. The sequenced sample was peripheral blood mononuclear cells (PBMCs), obtained before the fourth cycle of nivolumab. The chain couples TRBV29-1 to TRBJ2-7, with 7 bases aligning to TRBD1. The receptor comes from a human donor with classical Hodgkin lymphoma. CDR3 protein: CSVEGDSYEQYF. In DNA form, the CDR3 reads TGCAGCGTTGAAGGGGACAGCTACGAGCAGTACTTC.